This T cell receptor beta chain emerged from a study of tumor-infiltrating lymphocytes in primary liver carcinoma. As for the study in general: Roughly 3.65 to 8 million productive TCRbeta reads were obtained per sample, with similar numbers across tissue types.

This CDR3 region has 13 residues. The V end was cut by 3 bases, the J end by 5 bases, with 9 bases between. Germline loops: CDR1 SGHNT, CDR2 YYREEE (reference sequence). TCR beta cDNA was reverse-transcribed from around 0.55 ug of total RNA. The reaction used a constant-region primer and ProtoScript II reverse transcriptase. Three nested multiplex PCR rounds, a slightly modified ARM-PCR, produced the libraries for TCR beta. The first two PCR rounds used TRBV1-TRBV30 forward primers with a C-beta reverse primer, 10 to 11 cycles each. MiXCR, applied by TCRdb to the multiplex PCR reads, yields one record per CDR3 protein. The data contain approximately 320,000 distinct CDR3 sequences, roughly three fifths of them singletons. A few counts support this clonotype. They got blood RNA out of unsorted whole blood and also pulled out germline DNA. Before any surgery took place, approximately 4 milliliters of peripheral blood were collected.

The clonotype comes from a woman aged 25 to 39 with primary liver carcinoma and hepatitis B virus infection. The chain couples TRBV5-4 to TRBJ2-1; no clear D gene. Specimen: peripheral blood. This chain's CDR3 is CASSSWADNEQFF. CDR3 in DNA: TGTGCCAGCAGCTCGTGGGCGGACAATGAGCAGTTCTTC. Using reference TRBV5-4 and TRBJ2-1 for the parts outside the CDR3, the full variable domain is ETGVTQSPTHLIKTRGQQVTLRCSSQSGHNTVSWYQQALGQGPQFIFQYYREEENGRGNFPPRFSGLQFPNYSSELNVNALELDDSALYLCASSSWADNEQFFGPGTRLTVL.